The text below deals with one TCR beta chain. Its cognate antigen has yet to be identified. Per-base qualities were not stored, and no clone one base away is much larger. The cohort was made up of approximately 700 healthy bone marrow donors. At the time of sampling, every cohort member was nominally healthy, though immune exposures that went unrecorded were likely present. The donor was CMV seropositive and belonged to the group of 270 or so seropositive cohort members. Every donor gave a peripheral blood sample, and the peripheral blood mononuclear cells from that sample were used for TCR beta sequencing. Genomic DNA was extracted from the blood cell samples with the Qiagen DNeasy Blood Extraction Kit. CDR1 SGHNT and CDR2 YYREEE were looked up in the germline V gene (reference sequence). The junction shows trimming of 1 base on V and 6 bases on J, and the gene matches do not reach 9 bases of it. Including cysteine and phenylalanine, the CDR3 has 15 amino acids. Only CDR3 DNA remains: 45 bases, in frame from the first base.

Preparation of the library involved the immunoSEQ multiplex PCR assay. The multiplex PCR relied on a mix of 60 forward primers for TCR Vbeta segments and 13 reverse primers for TCR Jbeta segments. A multiplex PCR assay on genomic DNA amplified the CDR3 region of rearranged TCR beta genes. The amplified TCR beta libraries were sequenced on the Illumina HiSeq System as 87-base-pair reads. Regarding the original processing steps: A later analysis tallied around 80 million unique TCR beta chains across the 666 repertoires, and around 10 million of those chains were shared by two or more donors. A nearest-neighbor algorithm error-corrected the raw reads and collapsed the reads into unique sequences, merging closely related sequences to remove PCR and sequencing errors. To assign V, D and J gene segments, CDR3 sequences were aligned to IMGT reference sequences. Each retained sequence needed at least a six-nucleotide match to both a V gene segment and a J gene segment. A rearrangement was called productive if the CDR3 had no stop codons and remained in frame with V and J, and every other rearrangement was called non-productive. Following IMGT convention, CDR3 was defined as the stretch from the second conserved V-encoded cysteine up to the conserved J-encoded phenylalanine. In an earlier analysis of 550 to 650 of the donors, sequences lacking an unambiguous match to a single V gene segment were excluded. In an earlier analysis of several hundred of the donors, V segments were called functional above 56.7% productive rearrangements and were called segregating when the between-donor standard deviation exceeded 5%. To diagnose cytomegalovirus status from the catalog of TCR beta chain sequences, a statistical classification framework was built. A later analysis assigned V and J genes by comparing TCR nucleotide sequences with IMGT/GENE-DB human TR gene sequences. Using the TCRdist pipeline, a later analysis assigned CDR3 sequences along with most-parsimonious VDJ recombination scenarios. In a later analysis, every TCR beta chain was defined by the combination of its CDR3 amino acid sequence and its V-gene family, and reads without a unique V-gene family were dropped. In a later analysis, fewer than 650 highly shared, low-generation-probability nucleotide sequences were removed to address suspected cross-contamination and a sequencing artifact. In a later analysis, a clonal expansion index for each public chain was calculated from normalized within-repertoire ranks of inferred template counts. In a later analysis, generation probabilities were computed with a VDJ recombination model fitted to out-of-frame rearrangements, and the resulting probabilities were checked against IGoR. In a later analysis, hypergeometric tests were used to score TCR-TCR, TCR-HLA and TCR-CMV co-occurrence, with a repertoire-size bias correction applied to TCR pairs. In a later analysis, false discovery rates were estimated by permuting HLA or CMV assignments 20 times. In a later analysis, co-occurring TCRs were grouped with DBSCAN, and TCRdist sequence similarity was added when clustering was performed within HLA-allele-positive subsets. Co-occurrence clustering excluded repertoires with fewer than 30,000 or more than 120,000 public chains, plus five with anomalous nucleotide sharing. The source is immuneACCESS, and TCRdb retained only in-frame sequences with V and J called. Part of the clones is not carried over; for the studies checked, unresolved V genes explain less than half of this, and the remainder is unexplained. From that table come the V and J calls and clone size; the DNA was used to work out D and trimming. Across this sample there are about 120,000 clones, with nearly 75% seen only once. Of the sample, around 5% falls within the top ten clones.

This specimen comes from a study of cytomegalovirus exposure and HLA in healthy donors (dated by TCRdb to 2017 to 2019). Notes on the research overall: An earlier analysis of about 560 of the donors reported about 280 Gb of sequence data and 95 million to 120 million unique TCR beta sequences obtained from 180 million or so T cells. The later analysis used no new phenotypic data to find candidate immune exposures, relying instead on TCR beta sequences and their occurrence across donors. HLA typing included class I and class II loci at four-digit resolution. Donor age, sex, ethnicity and CMV serostatus were collected together with the repertoire data. The genetic ancestry cluster associated with self-reported Caucasian donors included over 80% of the roughly 380 genotyped donors. The study aimed to test whether signatures of past pathogen exposure could be identified by cataloging public T cell receptors. The study profiled the T cell repertoires of hundreds of subjects by immunosequencing and related them to cytomegalovirus serostatus. A later genetic analysis took genome-wide SNP genotypes for about 60% of the roughly 670 donors and used that subset as a discovery cohort. Besides the first cohort of 500 to 700 subjects, a separate validation cohort made up of 90 to 150 different subjects was used. The study combined high-throughput TCR immunosequencing, statistical association of individual TCRs with disease status, and machine learning to predict cytomegalovirus infection status. Every repertoire in the discovery cohort had been generated on one and the same sequencing platform. Roughly 310 gigabases of sequencing data and approximately 84 million unique TCR sequences were included in an early release covering roughly 600 HLA-typed donors. Typing coverage varied by locus: 629-630 donors for A, B, C, DRB1 and DQB1; approximately 560 for DQA1; more than 600 for DPA1; under 490 for DPB1. An earlier analysis of a few hundred of the donors applied high-throughput TCR beta sequencing to assess whether each TCR beta V gene segment acted as functional or pseudogenic. A later analysis re-examined previously published TCR beta repertoires from around 670 donors and added high-resolution HLA genotyping to investigate patterns of TCR occurrence. Because of strong linkage in the cohort, roughly five DR-DQ haplotypes were treated as single units for association and clustering. Among over 350 genotyped donors of the cohort, an average of about 240,000 unique TCR beta nucleotide sequences were sequenced per donor, around 18% of them non-productive.

Overall study outcomes, separate from this receptor: An association between a missense DCLRE1C variant and V-gene and J-gene trimming of TCR beta chains was found in a later genetic analysis and replicated in an independent cohort. According to the authors, the approach could potentially be generalized to other disease states and immunological phenotypes. The sequencing pipeline was judged likely to have produced a cluster of highly shared sequence variants as a technical artifact. Compared with equally common non-associated chains, HLA-associated TCR beta chains in a later analysis were more clonally expanded and had lower generation probabilities. Strong co-occurrence of HLA alleles, especially DR and DQ, made assigning TCR associations to individual alleles difficult. In this cohort, only TCR beta chains were sequenced, and detectable features were limited by the absence of alpha or paired-chain data. The only immune exposure information available for the cohort was CMV serostatus. A later genetic analysis reported fewer N-insertions in productive TCRs among donors in an Asian-associated ancestry cluster than the roughly 620-donor mean. Most CMV-associated TCR beta chains appeared to be HLA-restricted in a later analysis, and the HLA associations seemed to be driven largely by CMV exposure. A later analysis found that TCR association rates varied across HLA loci, with DRB1 alleles showing the most associated TCRs and HLA-C alleles the fewest. Linkage disequilibrium might explain the correlated functional status among segregating V segments, but an unknown experimental factor could not be ruled out. A later analysis reported that several top co-occurrence clusters appeared linked to parvovirus B19, influenza, CMV and Epstein-Barr virus. Because HLA typing was unavailable for some donors at each locus, only the typed subset was used in association tests. A total of 150 to 200 TCR beta chains were listed by the study as associated with cytomegalovirus. Presence/absence analyses assumed roughly uniform sequencing depth across donors, an assumption that may not hold. Some IMGT-functional V segments, including TRBV6-2 and TRBV6-3, could not be told apart with the 87-base-pair reads, so those segments were excluded. Because counts were too low, some 17 rarely observed V segments, including chromosome 9 orphons, were left out of the earlier analysis of about 500 of the donors. The classifier was reported to diagnose cytomegalovirus status with high specificity and sensitivity in both the original cohort and the validation cohort. In a later analysis, about 16,000 TCR beta sequences were associated with specific HLA alleles at a false discovery rate of 0.05. An earlier analysis of around 540 of the donors showed that most TCR beta V segments appeared in productive rearrangements either about 90% or about 30% of the time, which broadly matched IMGT annotations. A further reported finding was that TCR beta sequences accurately predicted the HLA-A and HLA-B alleles for most subjects in the first cohort. Across donors, most TCR sequences were observed very rarely, whereas some public TCRs were present in many individuals. Three of the identified cytomegalovirus-associated TCR beta chains were confirmed in vitro to be specific for cytomegalovirus antigens.

The clonotype originates from a man aged 30 to 45 in good health and CMV-seropositive. The chain joins TRBV5-4 to TRBJ1-1, with 7 central nucleotides matching TRBD1. The source material was PBMCs. The CDR3 amino acid sequence is: CASSLTGDGFAEAFF. The DNA sequence is as follows: TGTGCCAGCAGCTTGACAGGGGACGGTTTCGCTGAAGCTTTCTTT.